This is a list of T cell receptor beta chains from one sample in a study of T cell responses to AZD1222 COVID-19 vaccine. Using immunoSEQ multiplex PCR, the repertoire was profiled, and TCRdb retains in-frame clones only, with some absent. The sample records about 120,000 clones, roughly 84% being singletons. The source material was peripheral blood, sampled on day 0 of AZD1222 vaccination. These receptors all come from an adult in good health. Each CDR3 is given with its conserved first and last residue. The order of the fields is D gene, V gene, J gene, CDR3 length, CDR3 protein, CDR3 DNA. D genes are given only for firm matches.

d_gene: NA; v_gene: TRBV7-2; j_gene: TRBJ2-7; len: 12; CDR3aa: CASSSDGVVQYF; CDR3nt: TGTGCCAGCAGCTCGGACGGGGTGGTGCAGTACTTC
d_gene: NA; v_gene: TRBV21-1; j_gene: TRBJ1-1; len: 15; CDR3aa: CASSKDRDRGIEAFF; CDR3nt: TGTGCCAGCAGCAAAGACCGGGACAGGGGAATTGAAGCTTTCTTT
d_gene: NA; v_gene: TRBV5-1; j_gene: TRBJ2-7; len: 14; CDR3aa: CASSLETGPYEQYF; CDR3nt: TGCGCCAGCAGCCTAGAGACAGGACCCTACGAGCAGTACTTC
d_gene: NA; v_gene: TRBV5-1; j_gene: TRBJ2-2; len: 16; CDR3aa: CASSLFPADNTGELFF; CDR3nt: TGCGCCAGCAGCTTGTTTCCCGCGGACAACACCGGGGAGCTGTTTTTT
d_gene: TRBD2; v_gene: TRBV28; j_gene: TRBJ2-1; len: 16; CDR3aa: CASTDASGGAWDEQFF; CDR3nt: TGTGCCAGCACCGATGCTAGCGGGGGGGCCTGGGATGAGCAGTTCTTC
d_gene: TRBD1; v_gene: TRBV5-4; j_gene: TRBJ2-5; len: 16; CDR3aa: CASSPPGQGEEETQYF; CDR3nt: TGTGCCAGCAGTCCACCGGGACAGGGAGAAGAAGAGACCCAGTACTTC
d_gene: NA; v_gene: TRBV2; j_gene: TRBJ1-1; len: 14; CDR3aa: CASSEADDYTEAFF; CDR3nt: TGTGCCAGCAGTGAAGCTGATGACTACACTGAAGCTTTCTTT
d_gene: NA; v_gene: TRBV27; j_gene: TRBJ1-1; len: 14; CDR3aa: CASSLSTVNTEAFF; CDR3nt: TGTGCCAGCAGTTTGTCGACGGTGAACACTGAAGCTTTCTTT
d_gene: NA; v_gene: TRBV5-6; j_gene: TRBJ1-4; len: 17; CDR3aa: CASSLDPGRRVNEKLFF; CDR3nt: TGTGCCAGCAGCTTGGACCCCGGGAGGCGGGTTAATGAAAAACTGTTTTTT
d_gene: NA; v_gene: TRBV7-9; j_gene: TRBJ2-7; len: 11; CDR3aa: CASSRAYEQYF; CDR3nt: TGTGCCAGCAGCCGGGCGTACGAGCAGTACTTC
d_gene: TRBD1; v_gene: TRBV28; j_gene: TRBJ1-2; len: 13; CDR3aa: CASRGDRGSGYTF; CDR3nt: TGTGCCAGCAGAGGGGACAGGGGGTCTGGCTACACCTTC
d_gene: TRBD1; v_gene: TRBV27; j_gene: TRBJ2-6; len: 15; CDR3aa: CASSYDRAGANVLTF; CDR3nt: TGTGCCAGCAGTTACGACAGGGCTGGGGCCAACGTCCTGACTTTC
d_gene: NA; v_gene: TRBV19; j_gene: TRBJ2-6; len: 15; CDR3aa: CASLDGSSGANVLTF; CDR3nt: TGTGCCAGCCTGGACGGTAGCTCTGGGGCCAACGTCCTGACTTTC
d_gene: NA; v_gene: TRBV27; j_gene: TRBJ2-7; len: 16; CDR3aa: CASSRTITGNPYEQYF; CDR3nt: TGTGCCAGCAGTCGAACCATCACAGGGAATCCCTACGAGCAGTACTTC